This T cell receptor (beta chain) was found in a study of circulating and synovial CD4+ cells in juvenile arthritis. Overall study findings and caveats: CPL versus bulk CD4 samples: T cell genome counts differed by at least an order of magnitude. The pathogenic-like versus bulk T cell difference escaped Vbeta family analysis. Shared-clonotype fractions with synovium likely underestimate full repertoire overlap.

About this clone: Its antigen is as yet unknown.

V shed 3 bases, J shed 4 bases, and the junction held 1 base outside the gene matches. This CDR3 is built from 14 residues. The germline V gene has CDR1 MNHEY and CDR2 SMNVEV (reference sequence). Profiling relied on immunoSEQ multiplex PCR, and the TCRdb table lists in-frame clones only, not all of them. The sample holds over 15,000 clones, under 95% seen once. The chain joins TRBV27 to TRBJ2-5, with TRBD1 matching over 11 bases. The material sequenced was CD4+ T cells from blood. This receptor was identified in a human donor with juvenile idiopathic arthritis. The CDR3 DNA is TGTGCCAGCAGTTTGGGACAGGGGGGAGAGACCCAGTACTTC. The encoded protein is CASSLGQGGETQYF.